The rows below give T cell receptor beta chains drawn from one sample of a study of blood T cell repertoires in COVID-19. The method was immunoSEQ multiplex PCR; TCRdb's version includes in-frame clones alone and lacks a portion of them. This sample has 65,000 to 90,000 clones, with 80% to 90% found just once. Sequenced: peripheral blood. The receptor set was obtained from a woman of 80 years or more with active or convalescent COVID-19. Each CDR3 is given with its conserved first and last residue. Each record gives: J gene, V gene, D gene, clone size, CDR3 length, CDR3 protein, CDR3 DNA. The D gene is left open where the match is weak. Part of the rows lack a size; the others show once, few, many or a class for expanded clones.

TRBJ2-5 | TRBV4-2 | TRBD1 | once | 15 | CASSQEGQRQETQYF | TGTGCCAGCAGCCAAGAGGGACAGAGACAAGAGACCCAGTACTTC
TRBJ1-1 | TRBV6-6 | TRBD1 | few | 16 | CASAKTMGQGFAEAFF | TGTGCCAGCGCAAAAACCATGGGACAGGGGTTCGCTGAAGCTTTCTTT
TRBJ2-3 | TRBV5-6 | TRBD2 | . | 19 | CASSLEPVLAAPGSDTQYF | TGTGCCAGCAGCTTGGAACCCGTACTAGCGGCGCCCGGGTCGGATACGCAGTATTTT
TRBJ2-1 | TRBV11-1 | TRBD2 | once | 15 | CASSMHLAENNEQFF | TGTGCCAGCTCAATGCACCTAGCGGAAAACAATGAGCAGTTCTTC
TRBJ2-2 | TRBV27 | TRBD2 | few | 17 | CASSSERGRRNTGELFF | TGTGCCAGCAGTTCCGAGCGGGGACGACGAAACACCGGGGAGCTGTTTTTT
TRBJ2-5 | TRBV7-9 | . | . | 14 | CASSLGTTSETQYF | TGTGCCAGCAGCTTAGGGACTACCTCAGAGACCCAGTACTTC
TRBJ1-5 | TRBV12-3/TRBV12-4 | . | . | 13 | CASTAGSNQPQHF | TGTGCCAGCACGGCAGGGTCCAATCAGCCCCAGCATTTT
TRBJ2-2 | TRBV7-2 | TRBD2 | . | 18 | CASSFTSGGAQNTGELFF | TGTGCCAGCAGCTTTACTAGCGGGGGGGCCCAGAACACCGGGGAGCTGTTTTTT
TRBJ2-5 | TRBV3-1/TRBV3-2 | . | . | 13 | CASSQGLAETQYF | TGTGCCAGCAGCCAGGGACTTGCAGAGACCCAGTACTTC
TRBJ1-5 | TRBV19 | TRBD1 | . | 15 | CASTDRGGSNQPQHF | TGTGCCAGTACTGACAGGGGAGGAAGCAATCAGCCCCAGCATTTT
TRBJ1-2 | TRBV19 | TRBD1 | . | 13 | CASRQGQGTGYTF | TGTGCCAGTAGACAGGGACAGGGAACTGGCTACACCTTC
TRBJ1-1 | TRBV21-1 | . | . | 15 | CASTPGGPGGTEAFF | TGTGCCAGCACCCCCGGAGGCCCGGGGGGCACTGAAGCTTTCTTT
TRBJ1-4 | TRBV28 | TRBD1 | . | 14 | CASSLGRGREKLFF | TGTGCCAGCAGTTTAGGCAGGGGGCGGGAAAAACTGTTTTTT
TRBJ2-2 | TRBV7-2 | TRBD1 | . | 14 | CASSKQGATGELFF | TGTGCCAGCAGCAAACAGGGGGCCACCGGGGAGCTGTTTTTT